This TCR beta chain was identified during a study of low-dose radiotherapy and immunotherapy resistance in tumors. Overall study context: 1 Gy per fraction was delivered to Cohort 2 every two weeks, for 13 Gy total over 26 weeks. Intravenous cyclophosphamide at 200 mg/m2 preceded radiation and immunotherapy by one day, every two weeks.

Time point indicated: after trial treatment. Stated treatment: LDRT plus nivolumab, ipilimumab, low-dose cyclophosphamide and aspirin (RACIN trial). Trimming removed 3 bases at V and 8 bases at J, with 19 bases between. This CDR3 is built from 16 residues. Germline V gene lookup returns CDR1 MGHDK and CDR2 SYGVNS. Alpha- and beta-chain coverage of first-strand cDNA came from TRAV- and TRBV-specific primers. Using a constant-region primer together with a V-primer adapter, TCRs were subjected to around 22 PCR cycles of amplification. MiXCR, run by TCRdb on the reads, gives a single entry per CDR3 protein. The sample has 30,000 to 45,000 distinct CDR3 sequences; around 21% are singletons. This clonotype was detected ten times or more.

This material consisted of PBMCs, taken after low-dose radiotherapy plus immunotherapy. The receptor was derived from a female donor with ovarian cancer. The gene calls are TRBV25-1 and TRBJ1-4; maybe TRBD1 (5 bases). The CDR3 is CASSDPKPVGGEKLFF. Written as DNA, the CDR3 is TGTGCCAGCAGTGACCCCAAGCCGGTCGGGGGGGAAAAACTGTTTTTT.